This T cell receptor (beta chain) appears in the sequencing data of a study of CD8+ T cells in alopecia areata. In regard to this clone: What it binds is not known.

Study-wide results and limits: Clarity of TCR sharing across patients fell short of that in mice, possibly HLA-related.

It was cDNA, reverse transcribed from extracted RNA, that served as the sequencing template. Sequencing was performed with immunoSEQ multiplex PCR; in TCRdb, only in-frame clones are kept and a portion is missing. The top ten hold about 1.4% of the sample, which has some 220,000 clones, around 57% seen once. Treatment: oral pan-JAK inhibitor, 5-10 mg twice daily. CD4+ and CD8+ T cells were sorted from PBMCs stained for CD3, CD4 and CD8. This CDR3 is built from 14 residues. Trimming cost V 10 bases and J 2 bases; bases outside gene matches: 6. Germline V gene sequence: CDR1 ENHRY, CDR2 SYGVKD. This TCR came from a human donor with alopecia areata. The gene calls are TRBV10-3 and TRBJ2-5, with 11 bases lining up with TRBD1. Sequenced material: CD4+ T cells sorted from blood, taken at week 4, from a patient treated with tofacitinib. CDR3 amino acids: CATLRDRGQETQYF. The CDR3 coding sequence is TGTGCCACCCTCCGGGACAGGGGGCAAGAGACCCAGTACTTC.